These T cell receptor beta chains were read from a single sample in a study of blood T cell repertoires in COVID-19. The method was immunoSEQ multiplex PCR; TCRdb's version includes in-frame clones alone and lacks a portion of them. The table shows about 200,000 clones, with about nine tenths occurring only once. The sample comprised peripheral blood. The receptors originated from a woman aged 65 to 85 with acute or convalescent COVID-19. Both conserved end residues are part of each CDR3. A D gene is named only where the DNA matches it firmly. Rows give clone size only sometimes, using once, few, many, or a class for an expanded clone.

CDR3nt: TGCGCCAGCAGCTTGAATGGACAGGGGACCAATTCACCCCTCCACTTT
CDR3aa: CASSLNGQGTNSPLHF
j_gene: TRBJ1-6
v_gene: TRBV5-1
abundance: -
d_gene: TRBD1

CDR3nt: TGTGCCAGCAGCCAAGATAGGACCGCAGCGGGAAAGTCGGGGCAGTACTTC
CDR3aa: CASSQDRTAAGKSGQYF
j_gene: TRBJ2-7
v_gene: TRBV4-2
abundance: -
d_gene: TRBD2

CDR3nt: TGTGCCAGCAGAGGGACAGGGATTAATTCACCCCTCCACTTT
CDR3aa: CASRGTGINSPLHF
j_gene: TRBJ1-6
v_gene: TRBV6-5
abundance: -
d_gene: TRBD1

CDR3nt: TGTGCCAGCAGCTCGGGCGGGGGCTCCCGCCTTAATGAAAAACTGTTTTTT
CDR3aa: CASSSGGGSRLNEKLFF
j_gene: TRBJ1-4
v_gene: TRBV5-5
abundance: -
d_gene: -

CDR3nt: TGCGCCAGCGGCCCGGGGGACAGGCCCTACGAGCAGTACTTC
CDR3aa: CASGPGDRPYEQYF
j_gene: TRBJ2-7
v_gene: TRBV5-1
abundance: once
d_gene: TRBD1

CDR3nt: TGCGCCAGCAGCCCACCGGGACAGGGGGCCTACGAGCAGTACTTC
CDR3aa: CASSPPGQGAYEQYF
j_gene: TRBJ2-7
v_gene: TRBV4-1
abundance: few
d_gene: TRBD1

CDR3nt: TGTGCCAGCAGTGAAGTTGCCCCGGTGCGGTCATATGGCTACACCTTC
CDR3aa: CASSEVAPVRSYGYTF
j_gene: TRBJ1-2
v_gene: TRBV6-1
abundance: once
d_gene: -

CDR3nt: TGTGCCAGCAGCTTAGAGGGAGGCACCGGGGAGCTGTTTTTT
CDR3aa: CASSLEGGTGELFF
j_gene: TRBJ2-2
v_gene: TRBV11-3
abundance: -
d_gene: -

CDR3nt: TGTGCCAGCAGCTTGAAAAAGGGAGGGCGGACCCAGTACTTC
CDR3aa: CASSLKKGGRTQYF
j_gene: TRBJ2-5
v_gene: TRBV5-6
abundance: -
d_gene: TRBD2

CDR3nt: TGTGCCAGTAGTAGGGCAGCGGGAGTTCCCGGGGAGCTGTTTTTT
CDR3aa: CASSRAAGVPGELFF
j_gene: TRBJ2-2
v_gene: TRBV19
abundance: few
d_gene: TRBD2

CDR3nt: TGTGCCACCAGCAGAGACCCAGGGGCTGGAAACACCATATATTTT
CDR3aa: CATSRDPGAGNTIYF
j_gene: TRBJ1-3
v_gene: TRBV15
abundance: -
d_gene: -

CDR3nt: TGCGCCAGCAGTCAGGGCTCTGGAAACACCATATATTTT
CDR3aa: CASSQGSGNTIYF
j_gene: TRBJ1-3
v_gene: TRBV5-1
abundance: -
d_gene: -

CDR3nt: TGTGCCAGCAGCCCAGCAAGCGGGAGGGCTCCTAGCACAGATACGCAGTATTTT
CDR3aa: CASSPASGRAPSTDTQYF
j_gene: TRBJ2-3
v_gene: TRBV4-2
abundance: -
d_gene: TRBD2

CDR3nt: TGCGCCAGCAGCCAAGATCTCGCGGGAGGGCGGAATGAGCAGTTCTTC
CDR3aa: CASSQDLAGGRNEQFF
j_gene: TRBJ2-1
v_gene: TRBV4-3
abundance: -
d_gene: TRBD2

CDR3nt: TGTGCCAGCAGTGAATCAGGAACAGCTAACAATGAGCAGTTCTTC
CDR3aa: CASSESGTANNEQFF
j_gene: TRBJ2-1
v_gene: TRBV2
abundance: -
d_gene: -

CDR3nt: TGTGCCACCAGCAGGGAAAGGACAGGGGGCGGAGAGACCCAGTACTTC
CDR3aa: CATSRERTGGGETQYF
j_gene: TRBJ2-5
v_gene: TRBV15
abundance: -
d_gene: TRBD1

CDR3nt: TGTGCCAGCAGCTCACAGGGTTCTCAGGTCACTGAAGCTTTCTTT
CDR3aa: CASSSQGSQVTEAFF
j_gene: TRBJ1-1
v_gene: TRBV7-2
abundance: -
d_gene: -

CDR3nt: TGTGCCAGCAGCGTACAAGCGGGATCGGGGCCCCAGCATTTT
CDR3aa: CASSVQAGSGPQHF
j_gene: TRBJ1-5
v_gene: TRBV9
abundance: -
d_gene: -

CDR3nt: TGTGCCAGCAGAGGGGCCAAAACGAACACCGGGGAGCTGTTTTTT
CDR3aa: CASRGAKTNTGELFF
j_gene: TRBJ2-2
v_gene: TRBV2
abundance: once
d_gene: -

CDR3nt: TGTGCCAGCAGCGGAAGCCCGGGACAGGGGTCCACTGAAGCTTTCTTT
CDR3aa: CASSGSPGQGSTEAFF
j_gene: TRBJ1-1
v_gene: TRBV7-9
abundance: -
d_gene: TRBD1

CDR3nt: TGTGCCAGCAGCTTAGAGGCAGGTCTCTCCTACGAGCAGTACTTC
CDR3aa: CASSLEAGLSYEQYF
j_gene: TRBJ2-7
v_gene: TRBV7-6
abundance: once
d_gene: -

CDR3nt: TGTGCCAGCAGCAGAGACAGGGGGGGAGGCTACACCTTC
CDR3aa: CASSRDRGGGYTF
j_gene: TRBJ1-2
v_gene: TRBV7-2
abundance: -
d_gene: TRBD1

CDR3nt: TGTGCCAGCAGTTTCACAGGCTACGAGCAGTACTTC
CDR3aa: CASSFTGYEQYF
j_gene: TRBJ2-7
v_gene: TRBV12-3/TRBV12-4
abundance: -
d_gene: -

CDR3nt: TGTGCCAGCAGCTCGGACAGGGGAAGCCGGGAGCAGTACTTC
CDR3aa: CASSSDRGSREQYF
j_gene: TRBJ2-7
v_gene: TRBV5-4
abundance: -
d_gene: TRBD1

CDR3nt: TGTGCCATCCAGACTAGCGGGGGTTCTAACAATGAGCAGTTCTTC
CDR3aa: CAIQTSGGSNNEQFF
j_gene: TRBJ2-1
v_gene: TRBV10-3
abundance: -
d_gene: TRBD2

CDR3nt: TGCGCCAGCAGCTACGGGAGTGGCACTGAAGCTTTCTTT
CDR3aa: CASSYGSGTEAFF
j_gene: TRBJ1-1
v_gene: TRBV5-1
abundance: -
d_gene: -

CDR3nt: TGTGCCAGCTCCTACAGGGGGCGCTTAATCGGGGAGCTGTTTTTT
CDR3aa: CASSYRGRLIGELFF
j_gene: TRBJ2-2
v_gene: TRBV27
abundance: -
d_gene: TRBD1

CDR3nt: TGTGCCAGCAGAACTGGGACAGGGCGGACCTACGAGCAGTACTTC
CDR3aa: CASRTGTGRTYEQYF
j_gene: TRBJ2-7
v_gene: TRBV6-5
abundance: -
d_gene: TRBD1

CDR3nt: TGTGCCAGCAGCTTATCGGGGGGGAGAGAGACCCAGTACTTC
CDR3aa: CASSLSGGRETQYF
j_gene: TRBJ2-5
v_gene: TRBV11-2
abundance: -
d_gene: TRBD2

CDR3nt: TGTGCCAGCAGCGTAGTACGAATAAGCGATGGCTACACCTTC
CDR3aa: CASSVVRISDGYTF
j_gene: TRBJ1-2
v_gene: TRBV9
abundance: -
d_gene: -

CDR3nt: TGTGCCAGCAGCCTTACCTACGACAGGTTCAACTATGGCTACACCTTC
CDR3aa: CASSLTYDRFNYGYTF
j_gene: TRBJ1-2
v_gene: TRBV6-2/TRBV6-3
abundance: -
d_gene: -

CDR3nt: TGTGCCAGCAGCTCGGGGTCGGCGCGGGGGGAATACTTC
CDR3aa: CASSSGSARGEYF
j_gene: TRBJ2-5
v_gene: TRBV7-9
abundance: -
d_gene: TRBD2

CDR3nt: TGCGCCAGCAGTCAACCAACAGGGAACACTGAAGCTTTCTTT
CDR3aa: CASSQPTGNTEAFF
j_gene: TRBJ1-1
v_gene: TRBV23-1
abundance: -
d_gene: -

CDR3nt: TGCGAGCGGGGGGGATCCTACAATGAGCAGTTCTTC
CDR3aa: CERGGSYNEQFF
j_gene: TRBJ2-1
v_gene: TRBV10-2
abundance: -
d_gene: TRBD2

CDR3nt: TGTGCCAGCAGTTACCCCATTTCGACCCAGTACTTC
CDR3aa: CASSYPISTQYF
j_gene: TRBJ2-5
v_gene: TRBV6-2/TRBV6-3
abundance: -
d_gene: -

CDR3nt: TGTGCCAGCAGCCCGGCCGGGGGCAATCAGCCCCAGCATTTT
CDR3aa: CASSPAGGNQPQHF
j_gene: TRBJ1-5
v_gene: TRBV7-2
abundance: -
d_gene: -

CDR3nt: TGTGCCAGTAATACAGGCAGCAATCAGCCCCAGCATTTT
CDR3aa: CASNTGSNQPQHF
j_gene: TRBJ1-5
v_gene: TRBV19
abundance: -
d_gene: -

CDR3nt: TGTGCTAGTGCAAAACAGGGGGGAGGAAACACCATATATTTT
CDR3aa: CASAKQGGGNTIYF
j_gene: TRBJ1-3
v_gene: TRBV12-5
abundance: -
d_gene: TRBD1

CDR3nt: TGCGCCAGCAGCCAACCACTACAGGGGGCGGATAATGAGCAGTTCTTC
CDR3aa: CASSQPLQGADNEQFF
j_gene: TRBJ2-1
v_gene: TRBV4-1
abundance: -
d_gene: TRBD1

CDR3nt: TGTGCCATTCGGAACCCTAGCGGGAGTTACGAGCAGTACTTC
CDR3aa: CAIRNPSGSYEQYF
j_gene: TRBJ2-7
v_gene: TRBV10-3
abundance: once
d_gene: TRBD2

CDR3nt: TGTGCCGTACAGGGGTTAGGCCTGTTCTTC
CDR3aa: CAVQGLGLFF
j_gene: TRBJ2-1
v_gene: TRBV2
abundance: -
d_gene: TRBD1

CDR3nt: TGTGCCAGTAGTATGAGGCGGGAGCTGGGGGCCAACGTCCTGACTTTC
CDR3aa: CASSMRRELGANVLTF
j_gene: TRBJ2-6
v_gene: TRBV19
abundance: once
d_gene: TRBD2

CDR3nt: TGTGCCAGCTCAACGCTGGAGATGGGCAAAAACATTCAGTACTTC
CDR3aa: CASSTLEMGKNIQYF
j_gene: TRBJ2-4
v_gene: TRBV5-4
abundance: -
d_gene: -

CDR3nt: TGTGCCAGCAGTTTGATTTTGGGGACAGGGGCTGCAACGCAGTATTTT
CDR3aa: CASSLILGTGAATQYF
j_gene: TRBJ2-3
v_gene: TRBV27
abundance: -
d_gene: TRBD1

CDR3nt: TGTGCCATCAGACCCGGGCAGGGCACTGAAGCTTTCTTT
CDR3aa: CAIRPGQGTEAFF
j_gene: TRBJ1-1
v_gene: TRBV10-3
abundance: -
d_gene: -

CDR3nt: TGTGCCAGTAGTCTGCGACCGGGGACTAGCGGGACCCACGAGCAGTACTTC
CDR3aa: CASSLRPGTSGTHEQYF
j_gene: TRBJ2-7
v_gene: TRBV19
abundance: -
d_gene: TRBD2